What follows are 2 T cell receptor beta chains derived from one specimen sequenced in a study of shared clonotypes between healthy human individuals. Here immunoSEQ multiplex PCR was the method, and the copy in TCRdb shows in-frame clones only, minus some. The sample shows some 2 million clones, roughly 94% of them seen only once. Sequenced: naive CD4+ T cells sorted from blood. Subset of the sample: CD45RA+ positively selected. These receptor sequences come from a man between 18 and 29 years old in good health.

The V and J genes are TRBV6-1 and TRBJ1-2; no firm D call. Germline CDR1 reads MNHNS; CDR2 reads SASEGT. CDR3 length equals 15 residues. V lost 2 bases and J lost 3, with 13 bases in between. Here the CDR3 reads CASSESVWRDYGYTF. CDR3 bases: TGTGCCAGCAGTGAATCGGTGTGGCGTGACTATGGCTACACCTTC.

The rearrangement links TRBV18 to TRBJ2-2; tentatively, D is TRBD2 (5 bases). CDR3 length: 14 residues. The V end was cut by 3 bases, the J end by 5 bases, with 10 bases between. CDR1 KGHSH and CDR2 LQKENI come from the germline V gene. As DNA, the CDR3 is TGTGCCAGCTCACCCCCCGGGATGACCGGGGAGCTGTTTTTT. The encoded protein is CASSPPGMTGELFF.